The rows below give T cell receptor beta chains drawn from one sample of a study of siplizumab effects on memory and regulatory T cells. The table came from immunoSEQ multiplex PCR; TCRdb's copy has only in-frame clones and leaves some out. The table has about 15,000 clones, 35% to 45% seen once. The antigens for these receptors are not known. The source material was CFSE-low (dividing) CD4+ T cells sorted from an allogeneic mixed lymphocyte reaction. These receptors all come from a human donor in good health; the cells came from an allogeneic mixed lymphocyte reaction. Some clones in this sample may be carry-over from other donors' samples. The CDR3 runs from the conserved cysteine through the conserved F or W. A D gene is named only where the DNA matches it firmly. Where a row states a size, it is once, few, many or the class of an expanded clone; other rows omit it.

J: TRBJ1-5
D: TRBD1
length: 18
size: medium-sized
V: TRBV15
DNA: TGTGCCACCAGCAGAGATCTTAGGGGGACAGGGAGCAATCAGCCCCAGCATTTT
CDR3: CATSRDLRGTGSNQPQHF

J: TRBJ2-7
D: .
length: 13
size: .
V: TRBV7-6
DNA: TGTGCCAGCAGCTGGGGACCCTCCTACGAGCAGTACTTC
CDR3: CASSWGPSYEQYF

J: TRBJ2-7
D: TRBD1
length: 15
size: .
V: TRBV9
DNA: TGTGCCAGCAGCGTAGGACCGGGACAGGGATCCGAGCAGTACTTC
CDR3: CASSVGPGQGSEQYF

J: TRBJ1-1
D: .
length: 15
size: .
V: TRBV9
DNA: TGTGCCAGCAGCGTAGCCCCCGGGGCAGGGGAGGGAGCTTTCTTT
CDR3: CASSVAPGAGEGAFF

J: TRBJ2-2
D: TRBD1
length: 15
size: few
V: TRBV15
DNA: TGTGCCACCAGCAGGGGACAGGGAAAAACCGGGGAGCTGTTTTTT
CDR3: CATSRGQGKTGELFF

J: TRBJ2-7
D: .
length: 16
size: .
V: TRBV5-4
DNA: TGTGCCAGCAGCTTGGGATGGCTAGCGCAACCCTACGAGCAGTACTTC
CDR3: CASSLGWLAQPYEQYF

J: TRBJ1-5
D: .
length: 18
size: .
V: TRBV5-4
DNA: TGTGCCAGCAGCAGCGCCGGGCCGAAATTGGCCGGCAATCAGCCCCAGCATTTT
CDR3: CASSSAGPKLAGNQPQHF

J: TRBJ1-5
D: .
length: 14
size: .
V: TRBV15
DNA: TGTGCCACCAGCAGAGATCAGGGAAATCAGCCCCAGCATTTT
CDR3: CATSRDQGNQPQHF

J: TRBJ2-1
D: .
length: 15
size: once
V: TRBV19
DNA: TGTGCCAGTAGTCCCCAAAAGGGGTCCTACAATGAGCAGTTCTTC
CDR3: CASSPQKGSYNEQFF

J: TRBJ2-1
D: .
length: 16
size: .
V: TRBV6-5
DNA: TGTGCCAGCAGTTATTTCGGCCCCAGCTCCTACAATGAGCAGTTCTTC
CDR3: CASSYFGPSSYNEQFF